This paragraph reports one T cell receptor beta chain. CDR3 length: 15 amino acids. Germline loops: CDR1 SGHNT, CDR2 YYREEE (reference sequence). V was trimmed by 2 bases and J by 1 base, leaving 12 bases between them. The data are from a study of shared clonotypes between healthy human individuals. Method: immunoSEQ multiplex PCR; TCRdb's copy keeps in-frame clones and lacks some. The sample holds around 200,000 clones, over 50% seen once. The sequence was obtained from a man aged 25-45 years in good health. The sequenced material came from memory CD4+ T cells sorted from blood. As to subset: CD45RA-negative fraction. The V call is TRBV5-4, the J call TRBJ1-1; possibly TRBD1 for D (6 bases). CDR3 protein: CASSLSEGGNTEAFF. CDR3 in DNA: TGTGCCAGCAGCTTAAGTGAAGGGGGGAACACTGAAGCTTTCTTT.